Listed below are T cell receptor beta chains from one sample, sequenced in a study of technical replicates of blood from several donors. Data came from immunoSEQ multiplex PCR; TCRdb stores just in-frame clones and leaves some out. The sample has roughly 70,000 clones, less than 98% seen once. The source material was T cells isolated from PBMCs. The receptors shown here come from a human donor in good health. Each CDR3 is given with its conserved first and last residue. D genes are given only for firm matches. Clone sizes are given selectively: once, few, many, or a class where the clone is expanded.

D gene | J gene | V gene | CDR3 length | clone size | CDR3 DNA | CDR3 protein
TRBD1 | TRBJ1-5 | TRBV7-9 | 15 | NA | TGTGCCAGCAGCTTGGGGACAGGGAAAAATCAGCCCCAGCATTTT | CASSLGTGKNQPQHF
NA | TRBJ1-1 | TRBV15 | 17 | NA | TGTGCCACCAGCAGAGATTTGGAGGGAATTACGAACACTGAAGCTTTCTTT | CATSRDLEGITNTEAFF
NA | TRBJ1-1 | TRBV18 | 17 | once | TGTGCCAGCTCACCATACCGCGGGGGATCCATGAACACTGAAGCTTTCTTT | CASSPYRGGSMNTEAFF
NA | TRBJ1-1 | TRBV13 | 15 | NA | TGTGCCAGCAGCTTTAAAGACTGGGGGGACACTGAAGCTTTCTTT | CASSFKDWGDTEAFF
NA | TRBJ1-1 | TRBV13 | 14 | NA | TGTGCCAGCAGCTTAGAGCGGGATCCCCGTGAAGCTTTCTTT | CASSLERDPREAFF
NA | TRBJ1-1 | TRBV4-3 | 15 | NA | TGCGCCAGCAGCCAAGATTGGCAGGAGAACACTGAAGCTTTCTTT | CASSQDWQENTEAFF
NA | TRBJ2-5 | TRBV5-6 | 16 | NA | TGTGCCAGCAGCTTCCGACTGCCTACTAAACAAGAGACCCAGTACTTC | CASSFRLPTKQETQYF
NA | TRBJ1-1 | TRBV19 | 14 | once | TGTGCCAGTCAACCCGGCGGAATGAACACTGAAGCTTTCTTT | CASQPGGMNTEAFF
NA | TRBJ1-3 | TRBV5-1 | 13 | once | TGCGCCAGCAGCTTCCGTCCGGGGGACACCATATATTTT | CASSFRPGDTIYF
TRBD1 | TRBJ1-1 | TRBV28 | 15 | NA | TGTGCCAGCAGTACCCTGAGGACAGGAAACACTGAAGCTTTCTTT | CASSTLRTGNTEAFF
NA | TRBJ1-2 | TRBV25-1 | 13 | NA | TGTGCCAGCAGTGTAGGGGGAGAGTATGGCTACACCTTC | CASSVGGEYGYTF
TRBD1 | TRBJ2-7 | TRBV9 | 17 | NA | TGTGCCAGCAGCGTAGGCCAGGGGACAGAGTTGAGCTACGAGCAGTACTTC | CASSVGQGTELSYEQYF
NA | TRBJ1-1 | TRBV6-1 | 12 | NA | TGTGCCAGCAGTACCCGGAGGGCTGAAGCTTTCTTT | CASSTRRAEAFF
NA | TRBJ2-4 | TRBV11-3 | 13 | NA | TGTGCCAGCAGCTTAGGGGTAGGGGACATTCAGTACTTC | CASSLGVGDIQYF
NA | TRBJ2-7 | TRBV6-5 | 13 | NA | TGTGCCAGCAGTCGATTAGCCTCCTACGAGCAGTACTTC | CASSRLASYEQYF
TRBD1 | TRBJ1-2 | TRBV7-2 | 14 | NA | TGTGCCAGCAGCTTACCGGGACAGGGAAGGGGAGACACCTTC | CASSLPGQGRGDTF
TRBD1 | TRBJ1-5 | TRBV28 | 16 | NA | TGTGCCAGCAGTCCGATTGGACAGGGCCGGGATCAGCCCCAGCATTTT | CASSPIGQGRDQPQHF
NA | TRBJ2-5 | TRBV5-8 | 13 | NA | TGTGCCAGCAGCCAGGCCGATCGCGAGACCCAGTACTTC | CASSQADRETQYF
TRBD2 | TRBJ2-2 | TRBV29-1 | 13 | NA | TGCAGCGTTACGACTAGCGGTACCGGGGAGCTGTTTTTT | CSVTTSGTGELFF
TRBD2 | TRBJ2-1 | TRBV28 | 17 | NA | TGTGCCAGCAGTTTGGAGACTAGCGGGGGGGGCTACAATGAGCAGTTCTTC | CASSLETSGGGYNEQFF
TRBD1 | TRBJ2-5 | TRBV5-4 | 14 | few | TGTGCCAGCACCCCCAAAGGGGGCGGGGAGACCCAGTACTTC | CASTPKGGGETQYF
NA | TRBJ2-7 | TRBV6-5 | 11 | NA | TGTGCCAGCAGTGGACTCTACGAGCAGTACTTC | CASSGLYEQYF
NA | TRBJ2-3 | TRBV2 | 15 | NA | TGTGCCAGCAGTGATCTAGCGTCTAGCACAGATACGCAGTATTTT | CASSDLASSTDTQYF
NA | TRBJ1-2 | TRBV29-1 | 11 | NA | TGCAGCGCCAGGGAAGCAGAAGGCTACACCTTC | CSAREAEGYTF
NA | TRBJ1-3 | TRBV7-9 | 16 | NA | TGTGCCAGCAGCTCACAGGGAGTCGGTGCTGGAAACACCATATATTTT | CASSSQGVGAGNTIYF
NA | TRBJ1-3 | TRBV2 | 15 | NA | TGTGCCAGCAGTGACGGCAGGGTGTCTGGAAACACCATATATTTT | CASSDGRVSGNTIYF
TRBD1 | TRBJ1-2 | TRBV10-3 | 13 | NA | TGTGCCATCAGTGCAGGGGGGCTCTATGGCTACACCTTC | CAISAGGLYGYTF
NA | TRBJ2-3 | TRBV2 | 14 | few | TGTGCCAGCAGTGTGAGGCCCCTCACAGATACGCAGTATTTT | CASSVRPLTDTQYF
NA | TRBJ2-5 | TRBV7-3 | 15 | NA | TGTGCCAGCAGCCCGGTGCAGGGGTTACGGGAGACCCAGTACTTC | CASSPVQGLRETQYF
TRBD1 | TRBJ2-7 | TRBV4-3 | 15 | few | TGCGCCAGCAGCCAAGTGGGACAGGCGAACTACGAGCAGTACTTC | CASSQVGQANYEQYF
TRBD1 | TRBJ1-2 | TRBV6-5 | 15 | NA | TGTGCCAGCAGTTACGGTGGGACAGAAGCTTATGGCTACACCTTC | CASSYGGTEAYGYTF
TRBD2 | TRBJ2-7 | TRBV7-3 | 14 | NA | TGTGCCAGCAGCCCGTGGGCGGGAGGGTACGAGCAGTACTTC | CASSPWAGGYEQYF
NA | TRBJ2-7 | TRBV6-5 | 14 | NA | TGTGCCAGCAGCTCAAGCTTCAGGGACTACGAGCAGTACTTC | CASSSSFRDYEQYF
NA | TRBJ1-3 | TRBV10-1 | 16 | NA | TGCGCCAGCAGTGAGGAAATACTTCGGAGTGGAAACACCATATATTTT | CASSEEILRSGNTIYF
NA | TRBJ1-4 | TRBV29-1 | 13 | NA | TGCAGCGCCCCCGACCAGGGCGGTGAAAAACTGTTTTTT | CSAPDQGGEKLFF
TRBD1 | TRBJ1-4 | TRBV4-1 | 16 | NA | TGCGCCAGCAGCCAAAATCGAGGACAGGGAAATGAAAAACTGTTTTTT | CASSQNRGQGNEKLFF
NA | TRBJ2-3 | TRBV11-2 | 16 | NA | TGTGCCAGCAGCCGACTGGGGGGAGAGGGAATAGATACGCAGTATTTT | CASSRLGGEGIDTQYF
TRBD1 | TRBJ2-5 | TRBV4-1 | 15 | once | TGCGCCAGCAGCCAGGGAGACAGGGTTCAAGAGACCCAGTACTTC | CASSQGDRVQETQYF
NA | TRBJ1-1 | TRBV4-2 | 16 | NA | TGTGCCAGCAGCCAAGATTCATCAGTAATGAACACTGAAGCTTTCTTT | CASSQDSSVMNTEAFF
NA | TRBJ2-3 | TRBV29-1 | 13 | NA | TGCAGCGTTCAACTTGGAGGGGCAGATACGCAGTATTTT | CSVQLGGADTQYF
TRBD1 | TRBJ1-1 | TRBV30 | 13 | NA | TGTGCCTGGAGTGGGGACAGGGGAACTGAAGCTTTCTTT | CAWSGDRGTEAFF
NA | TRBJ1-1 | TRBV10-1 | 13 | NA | TGCGCCAGCAGTGGTCCGGGGGGCACTGAAGCTTTCTTT | CASSGPGGTEAFF
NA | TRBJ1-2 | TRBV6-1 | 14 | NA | TGTGCCAGCAGTGAACTGCCAGATGGCTATGGCTACACCTTC | CASSELPDGYGYTF
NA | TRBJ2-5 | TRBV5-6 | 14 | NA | TGTGCCAGCAGCTTGGGACAGGTCCAAGAGACCCAGTACTTC | CASSLGQVQETQYF
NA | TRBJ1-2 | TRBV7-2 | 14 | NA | TGTGCCAGCAGCTCCCCCGTCATGGGGAGTGGCTACACCTTC | CASSSPVMGSGYTF
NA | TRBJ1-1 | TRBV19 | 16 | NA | TGTGCCAGTAGTATTTCCAATTGGGGCTTGGACACTGAAGCTTTCTTT | CASSISNWGLDTEAFF
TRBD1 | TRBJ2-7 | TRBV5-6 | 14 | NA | TGTGCCAGCAGCTTCACAGGGGGCAGCTACGAGCAGTACTTC | CASSFTGGSYEQYF
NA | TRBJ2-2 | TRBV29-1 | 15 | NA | TGCAGCGTCGAAGAGAGAGCGGCCCACACCGGGGAGCTGTTTTTT | CSVEERAAHTGELFF
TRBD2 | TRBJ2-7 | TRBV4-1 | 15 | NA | TGCGCCAGCAGCCAAGCGGGGGGGGGCAGCTACGAGCAGTACTTC | CASSQAGGGSYEQYF
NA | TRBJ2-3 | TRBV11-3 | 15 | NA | TGTGCCAGCAGCTTTTCCGGGACTAGCACAGATACGCAGTATTTT | CASSFSGTSTDTQYF
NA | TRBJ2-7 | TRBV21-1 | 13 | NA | TGTGCCAGCGCTTCGAGTGGTTCCCACGAGCAGTACTTC | CASASSGSHEQYF
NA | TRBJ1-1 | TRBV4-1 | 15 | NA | TGCGCCAGCAGCCAAGGAGAGGGATCCCTCACTGAAGCTTTCTTT | CASSQGEGSLTEAFF
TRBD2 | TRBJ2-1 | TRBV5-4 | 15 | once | TGTGCCAGCAGCTATTTAGGCGGGAGCGCCCATGAGCAGTTCTTC | CASSYLGGSAHEQFF
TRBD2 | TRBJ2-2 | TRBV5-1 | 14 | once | TGCGCCAGCCACTTAGCGGGAGGCACCGGGGAGCTGTTTTTT | CASHLAGGTGELFF
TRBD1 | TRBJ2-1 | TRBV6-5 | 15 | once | TGTGCCAGCAGTTTCTCGGGACAGTATCGCAATGAGCAGTTCTTC | CASSFSGQYRNEQFF